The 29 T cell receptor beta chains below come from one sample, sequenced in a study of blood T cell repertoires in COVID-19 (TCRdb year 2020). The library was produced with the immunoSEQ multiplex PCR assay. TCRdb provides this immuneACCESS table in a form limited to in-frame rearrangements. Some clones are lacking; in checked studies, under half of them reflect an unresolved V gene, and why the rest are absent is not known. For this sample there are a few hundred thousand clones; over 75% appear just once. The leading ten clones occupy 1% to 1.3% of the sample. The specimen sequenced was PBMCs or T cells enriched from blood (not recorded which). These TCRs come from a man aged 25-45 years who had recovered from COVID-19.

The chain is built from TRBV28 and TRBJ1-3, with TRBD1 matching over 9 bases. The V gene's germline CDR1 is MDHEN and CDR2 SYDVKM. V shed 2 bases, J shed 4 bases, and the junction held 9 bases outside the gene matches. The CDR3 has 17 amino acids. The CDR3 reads CASSLIVQGAGGNTIYF. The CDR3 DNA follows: TGTGCCAGCAGTTTAATTGTACAGGGGGCAGGAGGAAACACCATATATTTT.

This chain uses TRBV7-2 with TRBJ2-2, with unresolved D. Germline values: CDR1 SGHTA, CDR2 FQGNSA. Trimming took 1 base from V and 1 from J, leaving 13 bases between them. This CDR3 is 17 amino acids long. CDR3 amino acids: CASSLDEAHLNTGELFF. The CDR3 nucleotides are TGTGCCAGCAGCTTAGACGAGGCACACCTGAACACCGGGGAGCTGTTTTTT.

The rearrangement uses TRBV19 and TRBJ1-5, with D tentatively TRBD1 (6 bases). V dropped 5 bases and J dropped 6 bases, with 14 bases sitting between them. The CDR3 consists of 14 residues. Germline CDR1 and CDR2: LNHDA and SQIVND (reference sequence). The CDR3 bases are TGTGCCAGTAGTTCGGACAGTCCTGGTCAGCCCCAGCATTTT. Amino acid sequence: CASSSDSPGQPQHF.

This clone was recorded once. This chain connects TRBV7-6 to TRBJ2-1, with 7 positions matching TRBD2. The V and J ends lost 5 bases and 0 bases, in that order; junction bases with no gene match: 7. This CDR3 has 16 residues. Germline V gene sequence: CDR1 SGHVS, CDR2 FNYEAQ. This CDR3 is CASSRGDSPSYNEQFF. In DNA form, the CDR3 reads TGTGCCAGCAGCCGGGGGGACTCCCCCTCCTACAATGAGCAGTTCTTC. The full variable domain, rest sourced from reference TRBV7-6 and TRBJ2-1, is GAGVSQSPRYKVTKRGQDVALRCDPISGHVSLYWYRQALGQGPEFLTYFNYEAQQDKSGLPNDRFSAERPEGSISTLTIQRTEQRDSAMYRCASSRGDSPSYNEQFFGPGTRLTVL.

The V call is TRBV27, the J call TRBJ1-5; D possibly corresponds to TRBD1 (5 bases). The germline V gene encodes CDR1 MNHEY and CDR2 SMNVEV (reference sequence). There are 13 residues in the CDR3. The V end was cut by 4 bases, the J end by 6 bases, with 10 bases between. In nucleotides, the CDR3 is TGTGCCAGCAGTTACGGGGGAGGTCAGCCCCAGCATTTT. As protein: CASSYGGGQPQHF.

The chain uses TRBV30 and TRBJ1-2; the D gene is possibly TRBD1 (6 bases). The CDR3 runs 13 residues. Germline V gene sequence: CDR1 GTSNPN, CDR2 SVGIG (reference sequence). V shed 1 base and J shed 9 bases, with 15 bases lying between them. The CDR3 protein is CAWSGGHPGSYTF. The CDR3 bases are TGTGCCTGGAGTGGGGGACACCCAGGAAGCTACACCTTC. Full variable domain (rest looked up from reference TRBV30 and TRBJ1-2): SQTIHQWPATLVQPVGSPLSLECTVEGTSNPNLYWYRQAAGRGLQLLFYSVGIGQISSEVPQNLSASRPQDRQFILSSKKLLLSDSGFYLCAWSGGHPGSYTFGSGTRLTVV.

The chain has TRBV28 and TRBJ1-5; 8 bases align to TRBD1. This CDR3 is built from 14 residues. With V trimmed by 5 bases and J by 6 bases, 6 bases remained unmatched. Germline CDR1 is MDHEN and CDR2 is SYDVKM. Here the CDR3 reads CASSPRTGFQPQHF. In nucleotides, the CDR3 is TGTGCCAGCAGTCCCCGGACAGGGTTTCAGCCCCAGCATTTT.

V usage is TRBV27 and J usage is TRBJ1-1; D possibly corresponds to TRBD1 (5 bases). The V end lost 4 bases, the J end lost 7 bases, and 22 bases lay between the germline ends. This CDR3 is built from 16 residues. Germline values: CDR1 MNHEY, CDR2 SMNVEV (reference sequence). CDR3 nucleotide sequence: TGTGCCAGCAGTTCGATACCGACAGAGGCACACGGTGAAGCTTTCTTT. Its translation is CASSSIPTEAHGEAFF.

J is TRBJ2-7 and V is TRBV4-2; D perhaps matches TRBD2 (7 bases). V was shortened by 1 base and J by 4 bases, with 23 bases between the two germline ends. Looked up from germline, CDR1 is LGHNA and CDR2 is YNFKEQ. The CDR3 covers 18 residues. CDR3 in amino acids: CASSQVHRERGPGYEQYF. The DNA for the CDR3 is TGTGCCAGCAGCCAAGTTCACAGGGAGCGGGGACCCGGGTACGAGCAGTACTTC.

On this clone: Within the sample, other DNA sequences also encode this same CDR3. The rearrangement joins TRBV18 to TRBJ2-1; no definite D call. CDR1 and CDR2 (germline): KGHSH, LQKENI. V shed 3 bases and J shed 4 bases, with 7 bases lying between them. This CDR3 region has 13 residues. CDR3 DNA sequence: TGTGCCAGCTCACCTACCGGTTACAATGAGCAGTTCTTC. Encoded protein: CASSPTGYNEQFF.

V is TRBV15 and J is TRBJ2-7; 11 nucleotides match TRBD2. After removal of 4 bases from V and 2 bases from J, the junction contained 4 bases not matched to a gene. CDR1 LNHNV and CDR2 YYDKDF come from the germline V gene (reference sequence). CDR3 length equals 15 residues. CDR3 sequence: CATSILSGRAYEQYF. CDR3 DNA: TGTGCCACCAGCATTCTTAGCGGGAGGGCCTACGAGCAGTACTTC.

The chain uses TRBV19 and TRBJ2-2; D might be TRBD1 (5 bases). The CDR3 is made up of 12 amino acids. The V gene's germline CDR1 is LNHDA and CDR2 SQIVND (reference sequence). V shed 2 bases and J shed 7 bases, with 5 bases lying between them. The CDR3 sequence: CASSIRGGELFF. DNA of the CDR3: TGTGCCAGTAGTATAAGGGGCGGGGAGCTGTTTTTT.

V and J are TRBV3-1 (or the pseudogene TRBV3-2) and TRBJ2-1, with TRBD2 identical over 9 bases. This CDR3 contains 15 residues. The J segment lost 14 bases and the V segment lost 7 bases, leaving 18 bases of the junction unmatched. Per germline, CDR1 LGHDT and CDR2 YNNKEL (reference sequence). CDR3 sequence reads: CASTRGGSGRVVEFF. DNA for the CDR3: TGTGCCAGCACCCGAGGGGGTAGCGGGAGAGTAGTGGAGTTCTTC.

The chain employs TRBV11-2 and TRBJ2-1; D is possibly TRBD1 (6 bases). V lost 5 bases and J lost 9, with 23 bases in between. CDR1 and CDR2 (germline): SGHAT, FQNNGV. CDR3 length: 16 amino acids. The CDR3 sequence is CASSLQGSRELGEQFF. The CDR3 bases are TGTGCCAGCAGCCTCCAGGGGAGCAGGGAGCTTGGTGAGCAGTTCTTC.

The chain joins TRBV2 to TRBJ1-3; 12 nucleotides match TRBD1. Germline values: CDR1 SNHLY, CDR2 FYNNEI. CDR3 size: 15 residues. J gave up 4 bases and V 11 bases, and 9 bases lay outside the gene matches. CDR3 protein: CAVPGQGASGNTIYF. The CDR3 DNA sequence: TGTGCCGTGCCGGGACAGGGGGCGTCCGGAAACACCATATATTTT.

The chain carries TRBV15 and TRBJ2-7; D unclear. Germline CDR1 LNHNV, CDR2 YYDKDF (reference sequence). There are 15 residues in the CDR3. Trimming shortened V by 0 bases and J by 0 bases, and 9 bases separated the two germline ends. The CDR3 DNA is TGTGCCACCAGCAGAGATGTGATTAGCTCCTACGAGCAGTACTTC. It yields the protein CATSRDVISSYEQYF.

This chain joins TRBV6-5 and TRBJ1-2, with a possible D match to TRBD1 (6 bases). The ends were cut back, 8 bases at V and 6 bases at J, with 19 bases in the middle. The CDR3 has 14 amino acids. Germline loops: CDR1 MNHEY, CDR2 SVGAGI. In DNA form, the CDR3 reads TGTGCCAGCGGCCAGGCGGGGGGCGCGGATGGCTACACCTTC. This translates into CASGQAGGADGYTF.

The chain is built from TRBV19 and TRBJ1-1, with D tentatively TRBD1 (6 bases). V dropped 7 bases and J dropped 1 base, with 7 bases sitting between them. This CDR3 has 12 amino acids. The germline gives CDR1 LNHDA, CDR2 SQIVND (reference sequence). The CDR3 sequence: CASKGQNTEAFF. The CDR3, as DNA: TGTGCCAGTAAGGGACAGAACACTGAAGCTTTCTTT.

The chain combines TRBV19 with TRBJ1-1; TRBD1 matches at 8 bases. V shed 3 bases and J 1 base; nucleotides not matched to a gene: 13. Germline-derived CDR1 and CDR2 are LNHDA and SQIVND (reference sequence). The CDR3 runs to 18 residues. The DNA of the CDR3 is TGTGCCAGTAGTATGCACTCCGGGACAGGCGGGAGGAACACTGAAGCTTTCTTT. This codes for CASSMHSGTGGRNTEAFF.

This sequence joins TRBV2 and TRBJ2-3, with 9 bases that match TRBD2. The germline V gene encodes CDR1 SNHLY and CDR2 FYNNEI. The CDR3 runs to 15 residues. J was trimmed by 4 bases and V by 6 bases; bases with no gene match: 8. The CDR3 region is CASSNGAGGPDTQYF. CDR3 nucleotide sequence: TGTGCCAGCAGCAATGGGGCGGGAGGGCCAGATACGCAGTATTTT.

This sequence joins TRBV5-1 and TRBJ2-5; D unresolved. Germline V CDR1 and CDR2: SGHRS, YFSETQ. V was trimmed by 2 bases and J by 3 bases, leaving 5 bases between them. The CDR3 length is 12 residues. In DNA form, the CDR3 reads TGCGCCAGCAGCTTAAGCGAAGAGACCCAGTACTTC. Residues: CASSLSEETQYF.

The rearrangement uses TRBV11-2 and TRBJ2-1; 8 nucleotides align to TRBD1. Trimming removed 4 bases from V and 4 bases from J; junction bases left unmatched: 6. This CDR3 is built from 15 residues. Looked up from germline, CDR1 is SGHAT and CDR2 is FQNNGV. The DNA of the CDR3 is TGTGCCAGCAGCTCGGGACAGGCGAATTACAATGAGCAGTTCTTC. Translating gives CASSSGQANYNEQFF.

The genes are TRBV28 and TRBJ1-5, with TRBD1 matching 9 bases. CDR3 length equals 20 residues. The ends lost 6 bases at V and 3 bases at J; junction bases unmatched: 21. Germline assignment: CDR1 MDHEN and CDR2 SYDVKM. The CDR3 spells CASRKRWGQGVGYSNQPQHF. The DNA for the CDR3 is TGTGCCAGCAGAAAACGGTGGGGACAGGGAGTAGGTTATTCCAATCAGCCCCAGCATTTT.

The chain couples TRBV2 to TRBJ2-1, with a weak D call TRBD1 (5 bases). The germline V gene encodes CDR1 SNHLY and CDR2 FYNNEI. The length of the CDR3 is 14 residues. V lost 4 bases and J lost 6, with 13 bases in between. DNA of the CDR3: TGTGCCAGCAGTGGACAGCGTACCTCCAATGAGCAGTTCTTC. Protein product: CASSGQRTSNEQFF.

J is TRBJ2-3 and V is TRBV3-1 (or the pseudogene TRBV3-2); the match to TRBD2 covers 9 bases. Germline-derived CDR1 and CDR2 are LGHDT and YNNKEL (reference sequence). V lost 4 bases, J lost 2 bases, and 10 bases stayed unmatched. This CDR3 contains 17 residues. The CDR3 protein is CASSPYPGLAPTDTQYF. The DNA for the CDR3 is TGTGCCAGCAGCCCCTATCCGGGACTAGCTCCCACAGATACGCAGTATTTT.

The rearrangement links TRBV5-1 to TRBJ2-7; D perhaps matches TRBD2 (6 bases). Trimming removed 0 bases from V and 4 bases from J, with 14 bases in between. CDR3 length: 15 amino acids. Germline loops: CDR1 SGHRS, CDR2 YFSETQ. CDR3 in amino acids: CASSLGSGEGYEQYF. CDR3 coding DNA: TGCGCCAGCAGCTTGGGATCGGGAGAGGGGTACGAGCAGTACTTC.

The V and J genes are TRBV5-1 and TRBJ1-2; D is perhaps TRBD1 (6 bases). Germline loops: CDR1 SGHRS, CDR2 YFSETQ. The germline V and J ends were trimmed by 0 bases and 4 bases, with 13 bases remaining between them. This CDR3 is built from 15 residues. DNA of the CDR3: TGCGCCAGCAGCTTGGGGACAGCAAAATCCTATGGCTACACCTTC. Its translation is CASSLGTAKSYGYTF.

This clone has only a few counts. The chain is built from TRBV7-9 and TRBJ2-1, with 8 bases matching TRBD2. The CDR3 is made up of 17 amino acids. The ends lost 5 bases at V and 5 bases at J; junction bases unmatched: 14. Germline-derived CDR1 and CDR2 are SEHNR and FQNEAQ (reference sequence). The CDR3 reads CASSHSTSGTFDNEQFF. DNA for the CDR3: TGTGCCAGCAGCCATTCTACTAGCGGAACCTTTGACAATGAGCAGTTCTTC.

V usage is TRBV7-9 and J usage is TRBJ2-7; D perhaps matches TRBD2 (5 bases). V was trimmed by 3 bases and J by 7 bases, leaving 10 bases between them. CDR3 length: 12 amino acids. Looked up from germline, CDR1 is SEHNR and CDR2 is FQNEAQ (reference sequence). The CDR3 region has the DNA TGTGCCAGCAGCTTCCTAGCCCGGGAGCAGTACTTC. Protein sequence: CASSFLAREQYF.